Listed below are T cell receptor beta chains from one sample, sequenced in a study of blood T cell repertoires in COVID-19. The protocol was immunoSEQ multiplex PCR, while the TCRdb copy is restricted to in-frame clones and leaves out a portion. In the table there are approximately 93,000 clones, about three quarters of which are singletons. The specimen was peripheral blood. All receptors derive from a woman older than 75 with acute or convalescent COVID-19. The conserved cysteine and the conserved F or W are not part of the CDR3 here. The D gene is left open where the match is weak.

d_gene,j_gene,v_gene,CDR3aa
.,TRBJ1-2,TRBV6-1,ASSEGLNYGYT
.,TRBJ2-7,TRBV29-1,SVEDGAKNS
.,TRBJ1-1,TRBV18,ASSRALNTEAF
.,TRBJ1-6,TRBV3-1/TRBV3-2,ASRYQDSPLH
TRBD1,TRBJ2-7,TRBV24-1,ATRSSGTAYEQY
.,TRBJ1-1,TRBV7-3,ASSTGPDTEAF
TRBD1,TRBJ2-7,TRBV6-4,ASQHRGLIYEQY
TRBD1,TRBJ1-4,TRBV19,ASSGDRARAYEKLF
TRBD1,TRBJ2-1,TRBV6-2/TRBV6-3,ASSDRARSVNEQF
.,TRBJ2-4,TRBV9,ASSVAANKNIQY
TRBD1,TRBJ1-1,TRBV29-1,SVTTGGRDTEAF
.,TRBJ2-5,TRBV19,ASSIVLRGTADQETQY
TRBD1,TRBJ1-5,TRBV9,ASSTGEDQPQH
TRBD1,TRBJ1-2,TRBV11-2,ASSFGTAYGYT
.,TRBJ1-1,TRBV18,ATEGTPNTEAF
TRBD1,TRBJ1-1,TRBV11-2,ASSQGQGLNTEAF
TRBD2,TRBJ2-3,TRBV12-5,ASGLGAGGPDTQY
TRBD2,TRBJ2-1,TRBV5-1,ASSLLAGGPSLNEQF
TRBD2,TRBJ2-1,TRBV4-2,ASSQRLAGGYNEQF
.,TRBJ2-4,TRBV5-1,ASSFGGANGANIQY
.,TRBJ1-5,TRBV2,ASSDFQGRRRNQPQH
.,TRBJ2-1,TRBV6-2/TRBV6-3,ASSTLELRQSGLMGNEQF
.,TRBJ2-7,TRBV7-2,ASSSESYEQY
TRBD2,TRBJ2-3,TRBV7-2,ASSFSGGFGDTQY
TRBD1,TRBJ1-5,TRBV7-9,ASSYQGAFGNQPQH
.,TRBJ1-2,TRBV20-1,SASEGSSGYT
TRBD1,TRBJ2-7,TRBV5-5,ASSQSLGQGGSYEQY
.,TRBJ1-5,TRBV10-3,AISAQVGNQPQH
.,TRBJ1-1,TRBV19,ASSALGERNTEAF
TRBD1,TRBJ2-3,TRBV7-2,ASSLVRGTGGVQY
.,TRBJ2-3,TRBV2,ASGDSSSTDTQY
.,TRBJ1-5,TRBV6-2/TRBV6-3,ASSINARDQPQH
.,TRBJ2-2,TRBV3-1/TRBV3-2,ASSQDYKGAYSNTGELF
.,TRBJ1-1,TRBV20-1,SASSVNTEAF
TRBD1,TRBJ1-5,TRBV4-3,ASSQDGTGHQPQH
TRBD2,TRBJ2-2,TRBV7-9,ASNLSGGPTGELF
TRBD1,TRBJ1-4,TRBV30,AWSKGQATNEKLF
.,TRBJ1-1,TRBV11-3,ASSSYSGTEAF
TRBD1,TRBJ2-3,TRBV9,ASSVVAAGQGVDTQY
TRBD1,TRBJ1-2,TRBV5-6,ASSLDRVDYGYT
TRBD1,TRBJ2-7,TRBV9,ASSVGTGTGFNEQY
.,TRBJ1-1,TRBV29-1,SVEGLRMNTEAF
TRBD1,TRBJ1-1,TRBV3-1/TRBV3-2,ASSPTGGNTEAF
.,TRBJ1-1,TRBV6-1,ASSEWPPHPF
.,TRBJ2-7,TRBV9,ASSGEVSSYEQY
.,TRBJ1-6,TRBV3-1/TRBV3-2,ASSQNLGGTNSPLH
.,TRBJ2-7,TRBV2,ASSRGSLSYEQY
TRBD2,TRBJ2-5,TRBV13,ASSLWASGGDSQY
TRBD1,TRBJ1-1,TRBV28,ASSPRGQGAKDTEAF
.,TRBJ1-4,TRBV5-5,ASSLEPGREKLF
TRBD2,TRBJ2-5,TRBV11-2,ASSLEPLAVQETQY
.,TRBJ1-1,TRBV13,ASSLLGDDTEAF
.,TRBJ2-1,TRBV5-1,ASSPGQTGNEQF
TRBD1,TRBJ2-1,TRBV28,ASSPIRGNEQF
.,TRBJ1-2,TRBV2,ASIFRAGGYT